This passage covers 24 T cell receptor beta chains from one sample sequenced in a study of T cell repertoires in cytomegalovirus infection. Using its own MiXCR run on the reads, TCRdb lists one record per CDR3 protein. The profile shows more than 650,000 distinct CDR3 sequences, 35% to 45% of them singletons. Sequenced material: PBMCs. The origin of the receptors is a human donor in good health (CMV status not recorded). Some clones in this sample may be carry-over from other donors' samples.

There are a few counts of this clonotype. J is TRBJ1-1 and V is TRBV12-3 or TRBV12-4; the match to TRBD1 covers 7 bases. The CDR3 length is 15 residues. With 3 bases clipped from V and 4 bases from J, the junction kept 8 bases outside the gene matches. In DNA, the CDR3 is TGTGCCAGCAGTTTGGCAGGGGGAGTTTCCACTGAAGCTTTCTTT. It encodes CASSLAGGVSTEAFF.

This clonotype has only a few counts. This chain uses TRBV5-1 with TRBJ1-2; TRBD1 is a possible D gene (6 bases). CDR1 and CDR2 (germline): SGHRS, YFSETQ. The CDR3 spans 15 residues. The ends were cut back, 0 bases at V and 7 bases at J, with 16 bases in the middle. CDR3 DNA: TGCGCCAGCAGCTTGGCGGCAGGGGAAGTGAGTGGCTACACCTTC. Residues: CASSLAAGEVSGYTF. Filled out from reference TRBV5-1 and TRBJ1-2, the complete variable domain reads KAGVTQTPRYLIKTRGQQVTLSCSPISGHRSVSWYQQTPGQGLQFLFEYFSETQRNKGNFPGRFSGRQFSNSRSEMNVSTLELGDSALYLCASSLAAGEVSGYTFGSGTRLTVV.

The chain links TRBV24-1 to TRBJ1-5; D perhaps matches TRBD1 (5 bases). The CDR3 contains 13 residues. Germline V gene lookup returns CDR1 KGHDR and CDR2 SFDVKD. Trimming pared 6 bases from V and 7 bases from J, leaving 12 bases between. Here the CDR3 DNA reads TGTGCCACCAGTTTGGGGCAGGCACAGCCCCAGCATTTT. This translates into CATSLGQAQPQHF.

This clonotype was seen more than once but under ten times. The rearrangement links TRBV28 to TRBJ1-1; D is ambiguous. CDR1 is MDHEN and CDR2 is SYDVKM in the germline V gene. This CDR3 is built from 15 residues. The germline V and J ends were trimmed by 5 bases and 3 bases, with 16 bases remaining between them. CDR3 residues: CASSPPGPVHTEAFF. The CDR3 nucleotides read TGTGCCAGCAGTCCCCCCGGGCCAGTTCACACTGAAGCTTTCTTT.

DNA of the CDR3: TGTGCCACACGGGAAGGGGCAGTCCCGTACTTC. Residues: CATREGAVPYF. The V gene is TRBV7-8, the J gene TRBJ2-5; D could derive from TRBD1 or TRBD2 (5 bases each). V lost 10 bases to trimming and J lost 13 bases, with 19 bases between them. This CDR3 comprises 11 residues. CDR1 is SGHVS and CDR2 is FQNEAQ in the germline V gene.

V is TRBV19 and J is TRBJ1-2; 7 bases agree with TRBD1. V dropped 2 bases and J dropped 4; count of bases not matched to a gene: 7. From germline, CDR1 is LNHDA and CDR2 SQIVND (reference sequence). The CDR3 length is 15 residues. CDR3 in DNA: TGTGCCAGTAGTATACAACCGGGACAGCTCTATGGCTACACCTTC. Its protein product is CASSIQPGQLYGYTF.

The gene calls are TRBV25-1 and TRBJ1-2; D is uncertain. Germline V lookup: CDR1 MGHDK, CDR2 SYGVNS. Trimming removed 7 bases from V and 1 base from J, with 10 bases in between. This CDR3 has 13 amino acids. In nucleotides, the CDR3 is TGTGCCAGCACCGCTGGAGTTAACTATGGCTACACCTTC. Amino acids: CASTAGVNYGYTF.

This clonotype was observed a handful of times. This sequence joins TRBV7-2 and TRBJ2-1; a weak D match, TRBD2 (7 bases). Trimming pared 5 bases from V and 9 bases from J, leaving 14 bases between. CDR1 and CDR2 from the germline V gene are SGHTA and FQGNSA. The CDR3 totals 13 residues. CDR3 coding DNA: TGTGCCAGCAGCGCCGTAGGGGGGGTTGAGCAGTTCTTC. Amino acid sequence: CASSAVGGVEQFF. Complete variable domain (other parts from reference TRBV7-2 and TRBJ2-1): GAGVSQSPSNKVTEKGKDVELRCDPISGHTALYWYRQSLGQGLEFLIYFQGNSAPDKSGLPSDRFSAERTGGSVSTLTIQRTQQEDSAVYLCASSAVGGVEQFFGPGTRLTVL.

This clonotype was observed many times. The chain combines TRBV7-8 with TRBJ2-7; 7 bases line up with TRBD1. V dropped 5 bases and J dropped 2; count of bases not matched to a gene: 9. This CDR3 spans 15 amino acids. Germline CDR1 reads SGHVS; CDR2 reads FQNEAQ. The CDR3 region has the DNA TGTGCCAGCAGCACCTTCCGGGACAGAACCTACGAGCAGTACTTC. Translated: CASSTFRDRTYEQYF.

V usage is TRBV6-1 and J usage is TRBJ2-7; 8 nucleotides match TRBD1. The CDR3 has 15 amino acids. Per the germline V gene, CDR1 is MNHNS and CDR2 is SASEGT. The V segment lost 7 bases and the J segment 5 bases; nucleotides outside the gene matches: 13. The CDR3 is CASTPAFDRGHEQYF. The DNA for the CDR3 is TGTGCCAGCACCCCCGCCTTCGACAGGGGCCACGAGCAGTACTTC.

About this clonotype itself: An end of the junction differs from the germline gene, which may be a read error. This chain links TRBV7-2 with TRBJ1-2; D possibly corresponds to TRBD1 (5 bases). Looked up from germline, CDR1 is SGHTA and CDR2 is FQGNSA. The CDR3 is 16 amino acids. The CDR3 protein is CASSTRRGLANYGYPF. CDR3 nucleotides: TGTGCCAGCAGCACACGACGGGGCCTCGCTAACTATGGCTACCCCTTC.

This clonotype was observed a few times. V usage is TRBV2 and J usage is TRBJ1-5; D gene ambiguous. The CDR3 sequence is 14 residues long. Germline V lookup: CDR1 SNHLY, CDR2 FYNNEI. The V end lost 4 bases, the J end lost 3 bases, and 10 bases lay between the germline ends. Here the CDR3 reads CASSAQVTNQPQHF. The CDR3 DNA reads TGTGCCAGCAGTGCTCAAGTGACCAATCAGCCCCAGCATTTT.

This clonotype has ten or more counts. V is TRBV6-5 and J is TRBJ1-1; a weak D match, TRBD1 (5 bases). V was shortened by 0 bases and J by 1 base, with 12 bases between the two germline ends. CDR1 is MNHEY and CDR2 is SVGAGI in the germline V gene. This CDR3 comprises 16 residues. The CDR3 protein is CASSYSRFQGNTEAFF. The CDR3 coding sequence is TGTGCCAGCAGTTACTCGAGGTTCCAGGGGAACACTGAAGCTTTCTTT.

The V call is TRBV6-2 or TRBV6-3, the J call TRBJ2-3; D not resolved. The germline CDR1 and CDR2 sequences are MNHEY and SVGEGT. The length of the CDR3 is 12 residues. Trimming removed 3 bases at V and 12 bases at J, with 13 bases between. CDR3 region: CASSYQLTTQYF. DNA for the CDR3: TGTGCCAGCAGTTATCAACTTACGACCCAGTATTTT.

The V call is TRBV6-2 or TRBV6-3, the J call TRBJ2-1; tentative D call: TRBD2 (6 bases). Trimming shortened V by 2 bases and J by 7 bases, and 12 bases separated the two germline ends. CDR1 is MNHEY, CDR2 SVGEGT, per germline. The CDR3 is 14 residues long. CDR3 in DNA: TGTGCCAGCAGTTACGACGGGAGCCGGAATGAGCAGTTCTTC. This codes for CASSYDGSRNEQFF.

The V and J genes are TRBV7-2 and TRBJ2-5, with a possible D match to TRBD1 (5 bases). Germline CDR1 reads SGHTA; CDR2 reads FQGNSA. The CDR3 extends over 13 amino acids. Trimming removed 4 bases from V and 0 bases from J, with 6 bases in between. The CDR3 DNA is TGTGCCAGCAGCTACAGGTACCAAGAGACCCAGTACTTC. Translated: CASSYRYQETQYF.

This clonotype was picked up a small number of times. The CDR3 coding sequence is TGTGCCAGCACCCTGACCCGGACAGGGAATGAAAAACTGTTTTTT. Translated, it gives CASTLTRTGNEKLFF. This chain joins TRBV7-9 and TRBJ1-4, with TRBD1 matching 8 bases. V lost 7 bases, J lost 5 bases, and 9 bases stayed unmatched. CDR1 and CDR2 (germline): SEHNR, FQNEAQ (reference sequence). This CDR3 is 15 amino acids long.

This sequence joins TRBV5-6 and TRBJ2-1; 7 nucleotides line up with TRBD2. Germline V gene lookup returns CDR1 SGHDT and CDR2 YYEEEE. V dropped 0 bases and J dropped 9; count of bases not matched to a gene: 9. The CDR3 contains 15 residues. The CDR3 spells CASSLAQRGPGEQFF. The CDR3 DNA is TGTGCCAGCAGCTTGGCCCAGCGGGGCCCGGGTGAGCAGTTCTTC.

A few counts support this clonotype. The chain combines TRBV19 with TRBJ1-5; TRBD1 aligns across 11 bases. Germline CDR1 and CDR2: LNHDA and SQIVND (reference sequence). V shed 9 bases and J 7 bases; nucleotides not matched to a gene: 5. CDR3 length: 13 amino acids. Here the CDR3 DNA reads TGTGCCAGCCGGGACAGGGGGTGGCAGCCCCAGCATTTT. Translated, it gives CASRDRGWQPQHF.

This clonotype came up a few times. This chain connects TRBV7-8 to TRBJ2-7; D is perhaps TRBD1 (6 bases). V was clipped by 1 base and J by 5 bases, with 18 bases between them. Germline assignment: CDR1 SGHVS and CDR2 FQNEAQ. This CDR3 is 16 amino acids long. The CDR3 DNA follows: TGTGCCAGCAGCTTAGAGGGGGACACCCCTGTCGACGAGCAGTACTTC. Translated, it gives CASSLEGDTPVDEQYF.

Regarding this clonotype: One base away lies a much larger clone, so this may be a sequencing read error. The chain uses TRBV12-3 or TRBV12-4 and TRBJ1-1, with D unresolved. Trimming pared 8 bases from V and 1 base from J, leaving 5 bases between. The CDR3 has 11 residues. DNA of the CDR3: TGTGCCAGCGGTGAGAACACTGAAGCTTTCTTT. It encodes CASGENTEAFF.

The chain's CDR3 is CASSPPGAPGNSPLHF. The CDR3 bases are TGTGCCAGCAGCCCCCCGGGGGCGCCGGGTAATTCACCCCTCCACTTT. The chain joins TRBV9 to TRBJ1-6; TRBD1 is a possible D gene (6 bases). This CDR3 region has 16 residues. The V end was cut by 4 bases, the J end by 6 bases, with 17 bases between. Per the germline V gene, CDR1 is SGDLS and CDR2 is YYNGEE.

This clonotype has a count of ten or more. This chain uses TRBV7-3 with TRBJ1-6; D may be TRBD1 (5 bases). Germline values: CDR1 SGHTA, CDR2 FQGTGA. Trimming stripped 4 bases from V and 9 bases from J, with 10 bases between. The CDR3 sequence is 13 residues long. CDR3 sequence reads: CASSSGPGSPLHF. DNA of the CDR3: TGTGCCAGCAGCTCAGGGCCCGGTTCACCCCTCCACTTT.

This clonotype was detected a few times. The chain employs TRBV6-5 and TRBJ1-1; D is possibly TRBD1 (6 bases). This CDR3 spans 16 amino acids. Germline V CDR1 and CDR2: MNHEY, SVGAGI. V was pared by 4 bases and J by 7 bases, with 22 bases between. CDR3 loop: CASSSTLGAGEVEAFF. The CDR3 nucleotides are TGTGCCAGCAGTTCCACACTTGGGGCAGGGGAGGTTGAAGCTTTCTTT.